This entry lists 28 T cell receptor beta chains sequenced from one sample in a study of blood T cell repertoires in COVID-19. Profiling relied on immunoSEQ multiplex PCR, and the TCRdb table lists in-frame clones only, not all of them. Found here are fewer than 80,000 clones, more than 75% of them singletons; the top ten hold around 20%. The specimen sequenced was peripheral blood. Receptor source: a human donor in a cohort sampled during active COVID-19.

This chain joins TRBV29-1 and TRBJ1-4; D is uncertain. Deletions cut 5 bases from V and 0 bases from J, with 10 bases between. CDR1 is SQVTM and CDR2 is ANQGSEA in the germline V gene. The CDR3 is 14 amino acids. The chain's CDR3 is CSVREGSTNEKLFF. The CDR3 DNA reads TGCAGCGTTCGGGAGGGTTCAACTAATGAAAAACTGTTTTTT.

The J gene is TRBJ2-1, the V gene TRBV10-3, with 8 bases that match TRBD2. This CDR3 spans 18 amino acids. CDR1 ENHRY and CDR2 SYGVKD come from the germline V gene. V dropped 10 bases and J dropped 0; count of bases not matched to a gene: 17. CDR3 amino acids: CATQGGLARSRSYNEQFF. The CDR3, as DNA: TGTGCCACCCAAGGAGGACTAGCAAGAAGCCGCTCCTACAATGAGCAGTTCTTC.

CDR3 protein: CASSQMGGHGELFF. DNA of the CDR3: TGCGCCAGCAGCCAGATGGGGGGTCACGGGGAGCTGTTTTTT. V and J are TRBV5-1 and TRBJ2-2, with D perhaps TRBD2 (6 bases). Germline assignment: CDR1 SGHRS and CDR2 YFSETQ. Trimming left V 4 bases short and J 7 bases short, with 14 bases between. The CDR3 consists of 14 residues. Supplemented by reference TRBV5-1 and TRBJ2-2, the full variable domain reads KAGVTQTPRYLIKTRGQQVTLSCSPISGHRSVSWYQQTPGQGLQFLFEYFSETQRNKGNFPGRFSGRQFSNSRSEMNVSTLELGDSALYLCASSQMGGHGELFFGEGSRLTVL.

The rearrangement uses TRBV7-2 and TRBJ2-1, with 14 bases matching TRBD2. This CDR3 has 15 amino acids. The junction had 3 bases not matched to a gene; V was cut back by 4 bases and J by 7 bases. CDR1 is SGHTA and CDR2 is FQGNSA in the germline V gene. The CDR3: CASSYWTSGGNEQFF. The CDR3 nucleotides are TGTGCCAGCAGCTACTGGACTAGCGGGGGGAATGAGCAGTTCTTC.

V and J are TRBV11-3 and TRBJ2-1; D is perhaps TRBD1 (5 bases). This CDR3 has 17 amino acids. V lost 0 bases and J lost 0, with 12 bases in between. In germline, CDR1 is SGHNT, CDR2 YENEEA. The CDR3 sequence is CASSLDQTANSYNEQFF. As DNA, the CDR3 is TGTGCCAGCAGCTTAGATCAGACAGCCAACTCCTACAATGAGCAGTTCTTC. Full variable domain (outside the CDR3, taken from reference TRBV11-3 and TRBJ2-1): EAGVVQSPRYKIIEKKQPVAFWCNPISGHNTLYWYLQNLGQGPELLIRYENEEAVDDSQLPKDRFSAERLKGVDSTLKIQPAELGDSAVYLCASSLDQTANSYNEQFFGPGTRLTVL.

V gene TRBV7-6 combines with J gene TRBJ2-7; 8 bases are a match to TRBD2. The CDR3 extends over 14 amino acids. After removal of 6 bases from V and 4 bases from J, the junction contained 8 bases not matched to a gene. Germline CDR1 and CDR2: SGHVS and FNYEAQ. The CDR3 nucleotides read TGTGCCAGCAGTCCGGGGGGGGGCGGTTACGAGCAGTACTTC. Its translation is CASSPGGGGYEQYF.

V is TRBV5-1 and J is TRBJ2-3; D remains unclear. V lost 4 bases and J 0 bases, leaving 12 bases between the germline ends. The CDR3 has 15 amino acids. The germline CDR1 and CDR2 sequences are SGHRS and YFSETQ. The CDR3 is CASSHTDTSTDTQYF. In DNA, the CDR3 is TGCGCCAGCAGCCATACTGATACTAGCACAGATACGCAGTATTTT.

The CDR3 loop reads CASRGRSFEQYF. The CDR3 coding sequence is TGTGCCAGCAGAGGCAGGTCGTTCGAGCAGTACTTC. The genes are TRBV28 and TRBJ2-7; D remains ambiguous. V was pared by 6 bases and J by 6 bases, with 12 bases between. Germline assignment: CDR1 MDHEN and CDR2 SYDVKM. This CDR3 has 12 amino acids.

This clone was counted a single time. The CDR3 protein is CASTKGPGQRVSPLHF. The CDR3 coding sequence is TGTGCCAGCACGAAGGGACCGGGACAACGGGTCTCACCCCTCCACTTT. V is TRBV30 and J is TRBJ1-6; perhaps TRBD1 as D (6 bases). V lost 8 bases and J lost 10, with 27 bases in between. This CDR3 spans 16 amino acids. The germline V gene encodes CDR1 GTSNPN and CDR2 SVGIG (reference sequence).

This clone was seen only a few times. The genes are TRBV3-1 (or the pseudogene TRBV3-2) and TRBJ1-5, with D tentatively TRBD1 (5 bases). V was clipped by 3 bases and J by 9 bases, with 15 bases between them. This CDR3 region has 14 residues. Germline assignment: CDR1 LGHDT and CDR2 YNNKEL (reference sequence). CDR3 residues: CASSQGDSVRPQHF. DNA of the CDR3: TGTGCCAGCAGCCAGGGTGACAGCGTACGGCCCCAGCATTTT.

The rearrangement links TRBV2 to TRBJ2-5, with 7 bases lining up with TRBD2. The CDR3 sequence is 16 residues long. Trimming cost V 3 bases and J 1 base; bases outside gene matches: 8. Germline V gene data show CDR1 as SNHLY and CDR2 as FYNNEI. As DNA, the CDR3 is TGTGCCAGCAGTGAGGGGGGGGGAGACATCCAAGAGACCCAGTACTTC. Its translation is CASSEGGGDIQETQYF.

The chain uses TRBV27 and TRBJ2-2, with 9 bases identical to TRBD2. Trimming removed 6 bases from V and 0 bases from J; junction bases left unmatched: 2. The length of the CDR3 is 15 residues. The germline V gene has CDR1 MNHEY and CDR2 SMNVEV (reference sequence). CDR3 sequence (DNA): TGTGCCAGCAGGCTAGCGGGATCGAACACCGGGGAGCTGTTTTTT. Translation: CASRLAGSNTGELFF.

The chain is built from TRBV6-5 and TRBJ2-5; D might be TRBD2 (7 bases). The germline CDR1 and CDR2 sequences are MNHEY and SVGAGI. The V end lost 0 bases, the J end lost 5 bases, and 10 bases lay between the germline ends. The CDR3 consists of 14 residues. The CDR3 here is CASSYSGGHETQYF. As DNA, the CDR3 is TGTGCCAGCAGTTACTCGGGGGGGCATGAGACCCAGTACTTC.

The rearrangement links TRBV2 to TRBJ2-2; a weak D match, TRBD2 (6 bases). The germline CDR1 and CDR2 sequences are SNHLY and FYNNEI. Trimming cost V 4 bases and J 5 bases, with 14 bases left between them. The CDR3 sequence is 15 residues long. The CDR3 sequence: CASSVGEAQTGELFF. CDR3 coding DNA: TGTGCCAGCAGTGTGGGGGAGGCTCAGACCGGGGAGCTGTTTTTT. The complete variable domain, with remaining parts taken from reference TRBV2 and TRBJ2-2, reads EPEVTQTPSHQVTQMGQEVILRCVPISNHLYFYWYRQILGQKVEFLVSFYNNEISEKSEIFDDQFSVERPDGSNFTLKIRSTKLEDSAMYFCASSVGEAQTGELFFGEGSRLTVL.

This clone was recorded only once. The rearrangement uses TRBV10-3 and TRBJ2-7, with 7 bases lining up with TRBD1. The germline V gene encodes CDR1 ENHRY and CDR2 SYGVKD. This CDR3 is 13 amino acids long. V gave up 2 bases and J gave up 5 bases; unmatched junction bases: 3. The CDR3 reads CAISEGDRDEQYF. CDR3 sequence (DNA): TGTGCCATCAGTGAGGGAGACAGGGACGAGCAGTACTTC.

The chain's CDR3 is CAISDLKRGGTYEQYF. Written as DNA, the CDR3 is TGTGCCATCAGTGACCTAAAGCGGGGGGGAACCTACGAGCAGTACTTC. J is TRBJ2-7 and V is TRBV10-3, with TRBD2 matching 10 bases. The length of the CDR3 is 16 residues. Losses at the gene ends were 3 bases for V and 2 bases for J; bases not matched to a gene: 7. The germline gives CDR1 ENHRY, CDR2 SYGVKD.

The CDR3 coding sequence is TGCGCCAGCAGCTTGGACAGCGGGAGTGTCGATGAGCAGTTCTTC. This gives the protein CASSLDSGSVDEQFF. The V gene is TRBV5-1, the J gene TRBJ2-1; TRBD2 matches at 8 bases. The CDR3 covers 15 residues. V was pared by 0 bases and J by 8 bases, with 7 bases of the junction left unmatched. The germline CDR1 and CDR2 sequences are SGHRS and YFSETQ.

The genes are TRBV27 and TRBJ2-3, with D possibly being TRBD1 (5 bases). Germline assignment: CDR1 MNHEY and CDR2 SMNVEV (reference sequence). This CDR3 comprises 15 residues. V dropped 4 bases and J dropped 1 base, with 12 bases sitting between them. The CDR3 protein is CASSSDSWGTDTQYF. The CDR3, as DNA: TGTGCCAGCAGTTCAGACAGTTGGGGCACAGATACGCAGTATTTT.

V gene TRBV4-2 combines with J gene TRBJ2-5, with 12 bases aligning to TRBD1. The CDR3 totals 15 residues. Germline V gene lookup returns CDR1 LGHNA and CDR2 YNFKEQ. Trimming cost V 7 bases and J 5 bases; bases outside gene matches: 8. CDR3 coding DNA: TGTGCCAGCAAAGTGGGGACAGGGGGCGTCGAGACCCAGTACTTC. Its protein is CASKVGTGGVETQYF.

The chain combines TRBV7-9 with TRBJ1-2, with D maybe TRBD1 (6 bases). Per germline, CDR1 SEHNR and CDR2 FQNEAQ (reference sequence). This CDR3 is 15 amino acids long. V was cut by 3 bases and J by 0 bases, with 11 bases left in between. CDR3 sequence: CASSLWTDPNYGYTF. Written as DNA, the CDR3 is TGTGCCAGCAGCTTGTGGACAGATCCTAACTATGGCTACACCTTC.

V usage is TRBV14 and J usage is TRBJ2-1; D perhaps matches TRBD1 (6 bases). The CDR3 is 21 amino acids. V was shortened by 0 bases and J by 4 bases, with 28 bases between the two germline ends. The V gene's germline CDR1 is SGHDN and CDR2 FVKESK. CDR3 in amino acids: CASSQDRIPRVQGKFYNEQFF. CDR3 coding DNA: TGTGCCAGCAGCCAAGATAGGATCCCCCGGGTCCAGGGGAAATTTTACAATGAGCAGTTCTTC. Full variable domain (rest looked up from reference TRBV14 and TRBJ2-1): EAGVTQFPSHSVIEKGQTVTLRCDPISGHDNLYWYRRVMGKEIKFLLHFVKESKQDESGMPNNRFLAERTGGTYSTLKVQPAELEDSGVYFCASSQDRIPRVQGKFYNEQFFGPGTRLTVL.

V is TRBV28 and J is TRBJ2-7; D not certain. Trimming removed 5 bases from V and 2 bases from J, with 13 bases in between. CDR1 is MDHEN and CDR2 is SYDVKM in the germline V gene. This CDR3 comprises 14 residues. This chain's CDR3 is CASSPPPGAYEQYF. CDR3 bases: TGTGCCAGCAGTCCCCCCCCGGGTGCCTACGAGCAGTACTTC.

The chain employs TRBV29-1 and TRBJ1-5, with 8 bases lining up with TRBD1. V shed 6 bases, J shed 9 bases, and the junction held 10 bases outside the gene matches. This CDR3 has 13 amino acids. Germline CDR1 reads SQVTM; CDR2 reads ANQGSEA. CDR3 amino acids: CSVRGQGGGPQHF. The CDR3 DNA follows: TGCAGCGTCCGCGGACAGGGTGGCGGGCCCCAGCATTTT. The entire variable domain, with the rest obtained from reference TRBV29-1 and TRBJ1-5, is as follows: SAVISQKPSRDICQRGTSLTIQCQVDSQVTMMFWYRQQPGQSLTLIATANQGSEATYESGFVIDKFPISRPNLTFSTLTVSNMSPEDSSIYLCSVRGQGGGPQHFGDGTRLSIL.

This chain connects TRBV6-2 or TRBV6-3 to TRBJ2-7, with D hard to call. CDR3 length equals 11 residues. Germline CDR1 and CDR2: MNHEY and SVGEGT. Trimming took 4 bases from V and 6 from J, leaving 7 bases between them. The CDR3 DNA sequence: TGTGCCAGCAGTTCTGGGCGCGAGCAGTACTTC. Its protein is CASSSGREQYF.

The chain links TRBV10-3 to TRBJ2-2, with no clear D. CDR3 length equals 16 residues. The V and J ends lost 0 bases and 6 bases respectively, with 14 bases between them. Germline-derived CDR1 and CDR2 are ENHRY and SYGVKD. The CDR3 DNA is TGTGCCATCAGTGAGTCCCTTTTTAGTACCTCCGGGGAGCTGTTTTTT. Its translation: CAISESLFSTSGELFF.

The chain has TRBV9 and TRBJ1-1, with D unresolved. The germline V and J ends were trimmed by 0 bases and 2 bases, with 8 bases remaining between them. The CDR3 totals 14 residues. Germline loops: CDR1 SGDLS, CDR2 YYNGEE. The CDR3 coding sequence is TGTGCCAGCAGCGTAGGGCAGGATAACACTGAAGCTTTCTTT. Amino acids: CASSVGQDNTEAFF.

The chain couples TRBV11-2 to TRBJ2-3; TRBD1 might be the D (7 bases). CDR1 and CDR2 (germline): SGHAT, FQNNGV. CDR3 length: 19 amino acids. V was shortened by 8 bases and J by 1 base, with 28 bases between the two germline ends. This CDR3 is CASSRRAGGVNYGTDTQYF. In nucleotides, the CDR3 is TGTGCCAGCTCCCGGAGGGCAGGGGGTGTTAATTATGGCACAGATACGCAGTATTTT.

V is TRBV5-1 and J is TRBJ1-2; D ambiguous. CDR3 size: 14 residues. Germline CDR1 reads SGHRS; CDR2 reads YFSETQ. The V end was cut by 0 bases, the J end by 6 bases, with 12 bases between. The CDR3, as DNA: TGCGCCAGCAGCTTGGGGTCGGGGTACGATGGCTACACCTTC. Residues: CASSLGSGYDGYTF.